This paragraph covers one TCR beta chain sequence. This CDR3 region has 15 residues. The data originate from a study of blood T cell repertoires in COVID-19. Study in general: Italy, Spain and the United States were the sources of the convalescent and acute COVID-19 samples. PBMCs, B-cell-depleted T cells, or T cells provided the cDNA or gDNA that made up the material.

As handled by the study authors: Quantification of nucleated cells was approximated via reference gene primer amplification. Some clones are missing from TCRdb's copy, which holds only in-frame ones; the method was immunoSEQ multiplex PCR. Clonal size and the V and J genes are those of that table, whereas D and trimming came from the DNA. The sample has under 150,000 clones; 84% are singletons. The clonotype comes from a human donor in a cohort sampled during active COVID-19. The V and J genes are TRBV21-1 and TRBJ2-7; the table calls TRBD1, which could not be checked here. TRBV21-1 is flagged as a pseudogene. Sample: peripheral blood. The chain's CDR3 is CASSNVDRKNYEQYF. In DNA form, the CDR3 reads TGTGCCAGCAGCAACGTGGACAGAAAAAACTACGAGCAGTACTTC.